This TCR beta chain was found in a study of shared clonotypes between healthy human individuals. Study outcomes and limitations: On the whole, naive subsets had larger estimated richness than memory subsets had.

The donors, healthy adults who were HIV-negative, had experienced no recent acute infections or vaccinations. The data were produced by immunoSEQ multiplex PCR, yet TCRdb's version contains in-frame clones alone and is incomplete. This table has a few million clones, approximately 96% appearing once. The CDR3 sequence is 11 residues long. Germline V gene data show CDR1 as GTSNPN and CDR2 as SVGIG (reference sequence). V was shortened by 0 bases and J by 7 bases, with 7 bases between the two germline ends. To note about this clone: Its antigen is undetermined.

This chain uses TRBV30 with TRBJ2-7; D unclear. The receptor's source is a man in his late teens or twenties in good health. Material: naive CD4+ T cells sorted from blood. Subset denoted: CD45RA+ positively selected. The CDR3 DNA reads TGTGCCTGGAGTGTCTCGAGTGAGCAGTACTTC. Translated, it gives CAWSVSSEQYF.